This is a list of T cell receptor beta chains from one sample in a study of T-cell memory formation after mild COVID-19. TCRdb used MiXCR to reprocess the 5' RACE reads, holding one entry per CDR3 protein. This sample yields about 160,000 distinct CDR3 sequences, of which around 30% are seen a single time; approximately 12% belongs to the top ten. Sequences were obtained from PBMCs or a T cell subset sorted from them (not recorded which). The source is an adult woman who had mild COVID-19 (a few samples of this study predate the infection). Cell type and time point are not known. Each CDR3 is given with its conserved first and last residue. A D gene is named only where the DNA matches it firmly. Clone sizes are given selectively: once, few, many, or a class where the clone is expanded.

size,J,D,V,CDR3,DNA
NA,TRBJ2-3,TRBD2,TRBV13,CASRATGTSGSDTQYF,TGTGCCAGCAGGGCGACCGGGACTAGCGGGTCGGATACGCAGTATTTT
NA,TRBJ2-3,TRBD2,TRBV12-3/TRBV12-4,CASTSLSGRSTDTQYF,TGTGCCAGCACTTCCCTTAGCGGGAGGAGCACAGATACGCAGTATTTT
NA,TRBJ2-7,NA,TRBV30,CAWSVISRYEQYF,TGTGCCTGGAGTGTTATCTCACGCTACGAGCAGTACTTC
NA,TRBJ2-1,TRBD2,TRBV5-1,CASSLATSGTNEQFF,TGCGCCAGCAGCTTGGCGACTAGCGGGACCAATGAGCAGTTCTTC
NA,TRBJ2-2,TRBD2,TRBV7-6,CASSLPRGERNTGELFF,TGTGCCAGCAGCTTACCTCGGGGGGAACGGAACACCGGGGAGCTGTTTTTT
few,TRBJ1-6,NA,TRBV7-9,CASSRRGADSPLHF,TGTGCCAGCAGCCGGAGGGGGGCTGATTCACCCCTCCACTTT
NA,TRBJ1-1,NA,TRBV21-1,CAFKGRMNTEAFF,TGTGCCTTCAAGGGCAGAATGAACACTGAAGCTTTCTTT
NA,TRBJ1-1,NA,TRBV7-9,CASSLTVGENTEAFF,TGTGCCAGCAGCTTAACGGTTGGGGAGAACACTGAAGCTTTCTTT
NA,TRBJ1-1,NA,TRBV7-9,CASRRDAWDTEAFF,TGTGCCAGCAGACGGGACGCCTGGGACACTGAAGCTTTCTTT
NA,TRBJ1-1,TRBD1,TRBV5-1,CASSPGTGAATEAFF,TGCGCCAGCAGCCCCGGGACAGGGGCTGCCACTGAAGCTTTCTTT